Presented here are 21 T cell receptor beta chains from one specimen sequenced in a study of graft-versus-host responses after intestinal transplantation. Only in-frame clones appear in the TCRdb table, and some are missing; sequencing was by immunoSEQ multiplex PCR. The sample lists 99,000 or so clones, about 90% occurring once. What these receptors recognize is not known. Sequenced material: unstimulated CD4+ T cells sorted from spleen or lymph node cells, taken before intestinal transplant. The receptor source for this set is a human donor who received an intestinal transplant.

The gene calls are TRBV5-1 and TRBJ2-1; a weak D match, TRBD2 (5 bases). The V and J ends lost 2 bases and 5 bases respectively, with 14 bases between them. Germline V gene sequence: CDR1 SGHRS, CDR2 YFSETQ. The CDR3 consists of 15 residues. CDR3: CASSLGLYQNNEQFF. DNA of the CDR3: TGCGCCAGCAGCTTAGGACTCTACCAAAACAATGAGCAGTTCTTC.

The chain employs TRBV10-3 and TRBJ2-5, with 11 bases fitting TRBD2. With V trimmed by 7 bases and J by 3 bases, 7 bases remained unmatched. Germline V gene data show CDR1 as ENHRY and CDR2 as SYGVKD. This CDR3 contains 15 residues. Here the CDR3 reads CAITNSGGAKETQYF. In DNA form, the CDR3 reads TGTGCCATCACCAATAGCGGGGGGGCGAAAGAGACCCAGTACTTC.

The chain is built from TRBV5-1 and TRBJ1-6, with D uncertain. Trimming cost V 0 bases and J 9 bases, with 10 bases left between them. Germline CDR1 is SGHRS and CDR2 is YFSETQ. The CDR3 consists of 14 residues. CDR3 sequence (DNA): TGCGCCAGCAGCTTGGAGGGTGGAGGTTCACCCCTCCACTTT. Translating it yields CASSLEGGGSPLHF.

V is TRBV5-6 and J is TRBJ1-1, with 7 bases fitting TRBD1. Trimming cost V 3 bases and J 6 bases; bases outside gene matches: 8. The CDR3 runs to 14 residues. Germline values: CDR1 SGHDT, CDR2 YYEEEE. CDR3 in amino acids: CASSSGQTGAEAFF. The CDR3, as DNA: TGTGCCAGCAGCTCGGGACAGACAGGAGCTGAAGCTTTCTTT.

This clone was seen only a few times. The chain employs TRBV6-1 and TRBJ2-7; D is unclear. Trimming removed 0 bases from V and 6 bases from J, with 12 bases in between. This CDR3 is 14 amino acids long. Germline lookup yields CDR1 MNHNS and CDR2 SASEGT. The CDR3: CASSEAWIWGEQYF. The CDR3 DNA reads as TGTGCCAGCAGTGAAGCGTGGATTTGGGGCGAGCAGTACTTC.

This chain joins TRBV15 and TRBJ2-7; maybe TRBD2 (6 bases). V lost 4 bases, J lost 4 bases, and 20 bases lay in between. Germline V gene lookup returns CDR1 LNHNV and CDR2 YYDKDF (reference sequence). The CDR3 is 16 amino acids. The CDR3 here is CATSKGTSYGGYEQYF. In DNA form, the CDR3 reads TGTGCCACCAGCAAGGGGACGTCTTACGGGGGTTACGAGCAGTACTTC.

The chain recombines TRBV7-2 with TRBJ2-7; maybe TRBD1 (5 bases). V lost 8 bases, J lost 6 bases, and 17 bases lay in between. CDR1 SGHTA and CDR2 FQGNSA come from the germline V gene. The CDR3 is made up of 13 amino acids. Written as DNA, the CDR3 is TGTGCCAGCCGCTGGGGCTTGGTGGGCGAGCAGTACTTC. Protein sequence: CASRWGLVGEQYF.

The chain has TRBV5-5 and TRBJ1-1; TRBD1 might be the D (6 bases). Germline values: CDR1 SGHKS, CDR2 YYEKEE (reference sequence). The ends were cut back, 4 bases at V and 4 bases at J, with 17 bases in the middle. This CDR3 has 15 amino acids. The CDR3 protein is CASSLQGGGTTEAFF. CDR3 nucleotide sequence: TGTGCCAGCAGCCTACAGGGAGGAGGGACCACTGAAGCTTTCTTT.

The chain combines TRBV2 with TRBJ2-5; TRBD2 agrees at 11 bases. The germline gives CDR1 SNHLY, CDR2 FYNNEI. The CDR3 is 15 residues long. After removal of 6 bases from V and 2 bases from J, the junction contained 5 bases not matched to a gene. The CDR3 reads CASRKTSGDQETQYF. CDR3 bases: TGTGCCAGCAGGAAGACTAGCGGGGATCAAGAGACCCAGTACTTC.

The V and J genes are TRBV4-1 and TRBJ2-4; D might be TRBD2 (6 bases). The V end was cut by 0 bases, the J end by 6 bases, with 9 bases between. The CDR3 is 14 amino acids. CDR1 MGHRA and CDR2 YSYEKL come from the germline V gene. The CDR3 reads CASSQDYGGNIQYF. CDR3 DNA: TGCGCCAGCAGCCAAGATTACGGGGGAAACATTCAGTACTTC.

This chain connects TRBV15 to TRBJ2-7; perhaps TRBD1 as D (5 bases). V was pared by 4 bases and J by 6 bases, with 10 bases between. In germline, CDR1 is LNHNV, CDR2 YYDKDF (reference sequence). CDR3 size: 12 residues. The CDR3 DNA reads TGTGCCACCAGCATTTCTAGGGGCGAGCAGTACTTC. It codes for CATSISRGEQYF.

The chain recombines TRBV7-2 with TRBJ2-3; D gene ambiguous. Looked up from germline, CDR1 is SGHTA and CDR2 is FQGNSA. V lost 0 bases to trimming and J lost 6 bases, with 7 bases between them. The CDR3 runs 13 residues. The CDR3 DNA reads TGTGCCAGCAGCTTAGCTACAGCGGATACGCAGTATTTT. Its translation is CASSLATADTQYF.

This clone showed up just a few times. The chain couples TRBV6-1 to TRBJ1-3; D unresolved. V was pared by 5 bases and J by 7 bases, with 9 bases between. Germline CDR1 reads MNHNS; CDR2 reads SASEGT. CDR3 length: 12 amino acids. The CDR3 loop is CASSHGMNTIYF. The CDR3 coding sequence is TGTGCCAGCAGTCACGGGATGAACACCATATATTTT.

This chain joins TRBV4-1 and TRBJ2-6; a possible D gene is TRBD2 (5 bases). Per the germline V gene, CDR1 is MGHRA and CDR2 is YSYEKL. This CDR3 comprises 15 residues. V dropped 4 bases and J dropped 2 bases, with 9 bases sitting between them. CDR3 bases: TGCGCCAGCAGCCTAGGAGGCGCTGGGGCCAACGTCCTGACTTTC. This gives the protein CASSLGGAGANVLTF.

The chain carries TRBV4-1 and TRBJ1-1; 8 bases line up with TRBD1. With V trimmed by 1 base and J by 10 bases, 5 bases remained unmatched. The germline V gene has CDR1 MGHRA and CDR2 YSYEKL. This CDR3 is built from 13 residues. CDR3 in amino acids: CASSQARDRRAFF. The CDR3 nucleotides are TGCGCCAGCAGCCAAGCCCGGGACAGGAGAGCTTTCTTT.

The chain combines TRBV28 with TRBJ1-6; D perhaps matches TRBD1 (5 bases). V was trimmed by 11 bases and J by 7 bases, leaving 18 bases between them. CDR1 and CDR2 from the germline V gene are MDHEN and SYDVKM. This CDR3 is 14 amino acids long. CDR3 in DNA: TGTGCCGGGAGGACCGGGACGGTGAATTCACCCCTCCACTTT. It specifies CAGRTGTVNSPLHF.

The chain couples TRBV11-2 to TRBJ1-3, with unresolved D. Germline CDR1 and CDR2: SGHAT and FQNNGV. Trimming left V 3 bases short and J 0 bases short, with 6 bases between. This CDR3 has 14 amino acids. The CDR3 nucleotides are TGTGCCAGCAGCTTTACGGACTCTGGAAACACCATATATTTT. Translation gives CASSFTDSGNTIYF.

The chain is built from TRBV6-1 and TRBJ1-4; 9 nucleotides match TRBD1. This CDR3 is 15 amino acids long. With 6 bases clipped from V and 8 bases from J, the junction kept 10 bases outside the gene matches. Germline CDR1 reads MNHNS; CDR2 reads SASEGT. The DNA of the CDR3 is TGTGCCAGCAGCCTACGGACAGGGGCGCGGGAAAAACTGTTTTTT. It translates to CASSLRTGAREKLFF.

This sequence joins TRBV5-4 and TRBJ2-7, with 7 nucleotides matching TRBD2. The junction had 11 bases not matched to a gene; V was cut back by 0 bases and J by 2 bases. The CDR3 covers 17 residues. Germline CDR1 and CDR2: SGHNT and YYREEE (reference sequence). The CDR3, as DNA: TGTGCCAGCAGCTTGGCGCTAGCGGTATCCCCCCCCTACGAGCAGTACTTC. It encodes CASSLALAVSPPYEQYF.

The chain recombines TRBV29-1 with TRBJ2-5; 7 bases fit TRBD2. Germline V gene lookup returns CDR1 SQVTM and CDR2 ANQGSEA. V lost 7 bases to trimming and J lost 1 base; unmatched junction nucleotides: 3. This CDR3 is 12 amino acids long. The CDR3 region has the DNA TGCAGCGCCTCTAGCGGCCAAGAGACCCAGTACTTC. Protein: CSASSGQETQYF.

The count of this clone is one. The gene calls are TRBV5-1 and TRBJ1-2, with TRBD1 as a possible D gene (5 bases). The CDR3 is made up of 14 amino acids. Trimming cost V 0 bases and J 4 bases, with 10 bases left between them. CDR1 is SGHRS and CDR2 is YFSETQ in the germline V gene. The CDR3 coding sequence is TGCGCCAGCAGCTTGGAGGCAGGGCGCTATGGCTACACCTTC. Protein: CASSLEAGRYGYTF.